This T cell receptor beta chain was recovered during a study of cytomegalovirus exposure and HLA in healthy donors. Study conclusions and caveats: Most TCR sequences were seen very rarely across donors, but some public TCRs occurred in many.

V was shortened by 5 bases and J by 7 bases, with 12 bases between the two germline ends. The CDR3 contains 13 residues. From germline, CDR1 is SEHNR and CDR2 FQNEAQ (reference sequence). The data were produced by immunoSEQ multiplex PCR, yet TCRdb's version contains in-frame clones alone and is incomplete. The sample includes 330,000 or so clones, about nine tenths of them seen just once. With respect to this clone: As yet, its antigen is unknown.

Sequencing was done on a sample of PBMCs. This clonotype was sampled from a woman aged 18-35 years in good health and CMV-seronegative. The rearrangement links TRBV7-9 to TRBJ2-1; no definite D call. The CDR3 sequence is CASSQQTLNEQFF. The DNA for the CDR3 is TGTGCCAGCAGCCAACAGACACTTAATGAGCAGTTCTTC.